Listed here is a single T cell receptor beta chain. This record comes from a study of cytomegalovirus exposure and HLA in healthy donors. Use of 60 Vbeta and 13 Jbeta primers characterized the PCR. The method was immunoSEQ multiplex PCR; TCRdb's version includes in-frame clones alone and lacks a portion of them. The table records under 130,000 clones, about 74% of them present only once. V was cut by 4 bases and J by 9 bases, with 14 bases left in between. The germline V gene has CDR1 SGDLS and CDR2 YYNGEE. This CDR3 contains 14 residues. Sequenced: PBMCs. J is TRBJ1-6 and V is TRBV9, with D tentatively TRBD1 (6 bases). The sequence was obtained from a female donor in good health and CMV-seropositive. This CDR3 reads CASSKTGSGSPLHF. CDR3 bases: TGTGCCAGCAGCAAAACAGGGTCAGGTTCACCCCTCCACTTT. Looking up the rest from reference TRBV9 and TRBJ1-6 gives the full variable domain: DSGVTQTPKHLITATGQRVTLRCSPRSGDLSVYWYQQSLDQGLQFLIQYYNGEERAKGNILERFSAQQFPDLHSELNLSSLELGDSALYFCASSKTGSGSPLHFGNGTRLTVT.